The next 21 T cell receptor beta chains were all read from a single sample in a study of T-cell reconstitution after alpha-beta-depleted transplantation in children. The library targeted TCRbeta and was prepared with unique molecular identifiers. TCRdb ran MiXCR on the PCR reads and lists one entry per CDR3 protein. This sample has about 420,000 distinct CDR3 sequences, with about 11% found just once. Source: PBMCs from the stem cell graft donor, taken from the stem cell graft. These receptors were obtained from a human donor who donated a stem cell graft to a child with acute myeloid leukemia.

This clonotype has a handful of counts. The DNA for the CDR3 is TGCAGTGCTAGAGAGGTGGGGGGAAATTTTTACCAAGAGACCCAGTACTTC. Amino acid sequence: CSAREVGGNFYQETQYF. The V and J genes are TRBV20-1 and TRBJ2-5; D perhaps matches TRBD2 (6 bases). The V gene's germline CDR1 is DFQATT and CDR2 SNEGSKA (reference sequence). CDR3 length: 17 amino acids. Trimming shortened V by 0 bases and J by 0 bases, and 17 bases separated the two germline ends.

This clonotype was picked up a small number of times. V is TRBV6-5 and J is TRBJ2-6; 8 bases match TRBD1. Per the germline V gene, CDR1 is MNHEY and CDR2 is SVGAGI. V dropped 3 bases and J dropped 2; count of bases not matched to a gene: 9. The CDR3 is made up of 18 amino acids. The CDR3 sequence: CASSYRQDRVAGANVLTF. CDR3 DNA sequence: TGTGCCAGCAGTTATCGACAGGACAGGGTAGCTGGGGCCAACGTCCTGACTTTC.

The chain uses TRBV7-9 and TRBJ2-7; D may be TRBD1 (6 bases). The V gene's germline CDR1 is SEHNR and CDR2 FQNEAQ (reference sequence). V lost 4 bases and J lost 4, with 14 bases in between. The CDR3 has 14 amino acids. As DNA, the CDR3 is TGTGCCAGCAGCTCAAATAAGGACAGATACGAGCAGTACGTC. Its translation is CASSSNKDRYEQYV.

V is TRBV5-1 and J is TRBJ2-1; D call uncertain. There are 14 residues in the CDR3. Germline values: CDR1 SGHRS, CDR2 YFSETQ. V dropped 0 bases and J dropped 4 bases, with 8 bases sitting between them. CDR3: CASSLVGNYNEQFF. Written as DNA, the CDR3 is TGCGCCAGCAGCTTGGTTGGGAATTACAATGAGCAGTTCTTC.

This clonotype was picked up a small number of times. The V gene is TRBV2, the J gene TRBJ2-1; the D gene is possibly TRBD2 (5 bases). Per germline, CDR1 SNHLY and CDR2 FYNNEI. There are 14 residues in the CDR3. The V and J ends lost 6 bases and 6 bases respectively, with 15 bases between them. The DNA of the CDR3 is TGTGCCAGCAGCAGGACTCCAGTGGGCAATGAGCAGTTCTTC. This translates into CASSRTPVGNEQFF.

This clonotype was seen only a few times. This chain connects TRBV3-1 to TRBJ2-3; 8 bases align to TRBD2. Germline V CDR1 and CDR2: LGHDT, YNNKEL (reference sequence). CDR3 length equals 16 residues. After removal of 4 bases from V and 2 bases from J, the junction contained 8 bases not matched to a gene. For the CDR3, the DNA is TGTGCCAGCAGCCCCCCAGCGGGGGTGAACACAGATACGCAGTATTTT. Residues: CASSPPAGVNTDTQYF.

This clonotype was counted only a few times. Written as DNA, the CDR3 is TGCAGTGCTAGAGCGGACATTCACACTGAAGCTTTCTTT. This codes for CSARADIHTEAFF. This chain uses TRBV20-1 with TRBJ1-1, with D maybe TRBD1 (5 bases). Germline V gene lookup returns CDR1 DFQATT and CDR2 SNEGSKA (reference sequence). The CDR3 is made up of 13 amino acids. The ends were cut back, 1 base at V and 3 bases at J, with 9 bases in the middle.

The CDR3 loop is CASSFLDRGNEQFF. DNA for the CDR3: TGTGCCAGCAGTTTCCTGGACAGGGGTAATGAGCAGTTCTTC. The chain recombines TRBV6-5 with TRBJ2-1; 9 nucleotides align to TRBD1. Per the germline V gene, CDR1 is MNHEY and CDR2 is SVGAGI. J lost 7 bases, V lost 4 bases, and 5 bases had no gene match. This CDR3 is built from 14 residues.

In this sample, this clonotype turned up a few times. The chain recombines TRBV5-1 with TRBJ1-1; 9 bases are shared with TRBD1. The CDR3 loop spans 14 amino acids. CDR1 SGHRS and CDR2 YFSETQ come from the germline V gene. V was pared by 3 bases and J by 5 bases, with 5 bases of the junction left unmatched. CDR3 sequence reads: CASSWGTGLTEAFF. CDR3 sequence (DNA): TGCGCCAGCAGCTGGGGGACAGGGTTGACTGAAGCTTTCTTT.

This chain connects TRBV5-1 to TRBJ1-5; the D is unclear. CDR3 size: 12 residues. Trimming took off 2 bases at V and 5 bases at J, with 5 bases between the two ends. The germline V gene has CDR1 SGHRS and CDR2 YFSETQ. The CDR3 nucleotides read TGCGCCAGCAGCTTTCCGGATCAGCCCCAGCATTTT. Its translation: CASSFPDQPQHF.

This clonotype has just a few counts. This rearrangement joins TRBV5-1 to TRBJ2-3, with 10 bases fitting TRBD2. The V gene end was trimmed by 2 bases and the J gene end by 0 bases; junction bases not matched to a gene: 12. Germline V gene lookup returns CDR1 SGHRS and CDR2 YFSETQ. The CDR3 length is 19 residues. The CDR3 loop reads CASSFPTSGENPSTDTQYF. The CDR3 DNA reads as TGCGCCAGCAGCTTTCCCACTAGCGGGGAAAACCCTAGCACAGATACGCAGTATTTT.

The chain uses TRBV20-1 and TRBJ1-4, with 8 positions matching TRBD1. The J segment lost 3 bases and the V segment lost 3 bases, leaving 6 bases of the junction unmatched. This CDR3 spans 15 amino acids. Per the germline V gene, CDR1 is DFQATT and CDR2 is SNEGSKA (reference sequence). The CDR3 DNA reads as TGCAGTGCTAGGGTATCGGGACAGGCTAATGAAAAACTGTTTTTT. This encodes CSARVSGQANEKLFF.

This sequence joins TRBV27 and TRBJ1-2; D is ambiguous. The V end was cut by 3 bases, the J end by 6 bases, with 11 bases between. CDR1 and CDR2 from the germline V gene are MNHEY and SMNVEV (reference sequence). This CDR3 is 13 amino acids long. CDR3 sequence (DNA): TGTGCCAGCAGTTTCGGGCCGCGCGATGGCTACACCTTC. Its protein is CASSFGPRDGYTF.

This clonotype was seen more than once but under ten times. CDR3 residues: CASSLRTGDYEQYV. The DNA for the CDR3 is TGTGCCAGCAGTCTCCGGACAGGGGACTACGAGCAGTACGTC. The chain is built from TRBV7-8 and TRBJ2-7; TRBD1 aligns across 9 bases. Germline V gives CDR1 SGHVS, CDR2 FQNEAQ. The CDR3 covers 14 residues. The J segment lost 3 bases and the V segment lost 6 bases, leaving 6 bases of the junction unmatched.

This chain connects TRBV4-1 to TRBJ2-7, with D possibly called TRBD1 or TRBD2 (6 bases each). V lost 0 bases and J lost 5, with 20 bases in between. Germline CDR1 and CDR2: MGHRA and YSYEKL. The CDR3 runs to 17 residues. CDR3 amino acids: CASSQEFPFEGGHEQYV. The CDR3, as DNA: TGCGCCAGCAGCCAAGAGTTCCCCTTCGAGGGGGGCCACGAGCAGTACGTC.

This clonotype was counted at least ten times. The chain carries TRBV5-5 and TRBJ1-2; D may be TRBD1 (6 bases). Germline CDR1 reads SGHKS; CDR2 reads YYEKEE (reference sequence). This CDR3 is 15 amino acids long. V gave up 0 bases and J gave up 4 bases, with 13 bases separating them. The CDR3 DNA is TGTGCCAGCAGCTTGGCCTGGGCAGGGGTCTATGGCTACACCTTC. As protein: CASSLAWAGVYGYTF.

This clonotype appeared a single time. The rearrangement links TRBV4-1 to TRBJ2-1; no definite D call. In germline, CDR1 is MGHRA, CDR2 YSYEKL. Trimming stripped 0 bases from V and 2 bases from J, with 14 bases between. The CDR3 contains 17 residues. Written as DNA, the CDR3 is TGCGCCAGCAGCCAAGATGCTGGGCCCCAGCCCTACAATGAGCAGTTCTTC. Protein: CASSQDAGPQPYNEQFF.

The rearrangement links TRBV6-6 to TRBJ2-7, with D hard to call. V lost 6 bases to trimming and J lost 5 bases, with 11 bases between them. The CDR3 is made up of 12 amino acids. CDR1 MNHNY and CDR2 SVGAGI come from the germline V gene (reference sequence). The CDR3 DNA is TGTGCCAGCAGCCTACATCGGGACGAGCAGTACTTC. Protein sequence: CASSLHRDEQYF.

The CDR3 nucleotides are TGTGCCAGCAGCTTGCGGACTGAGCAGTTCTTC. This encodes CASSLRTEQFF. V gene TRBV11-2 combines with J gene TRBJ2-1, with D unclear. V was shortened by 3 bases and J by 9 bases, with 6 bases between the two germline ends. There are 11 residues in the CDR3. CDR1 SGHAT and CDR2 FQNNGV come from the germline V gene.

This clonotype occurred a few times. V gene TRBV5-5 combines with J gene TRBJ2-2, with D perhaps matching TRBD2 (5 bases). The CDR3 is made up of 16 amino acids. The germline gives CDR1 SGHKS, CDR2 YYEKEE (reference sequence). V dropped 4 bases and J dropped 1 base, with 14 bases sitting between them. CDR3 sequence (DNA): TGTGCCAGCAGCCTCCACTCCGGGATGAACACCGGGGAGCTGTTTTTT. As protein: CASSLHSGMNTGELFF.

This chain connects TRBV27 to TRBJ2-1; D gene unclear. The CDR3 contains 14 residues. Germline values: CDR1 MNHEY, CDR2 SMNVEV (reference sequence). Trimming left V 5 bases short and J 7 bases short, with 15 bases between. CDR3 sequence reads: CASSLPDWKNEQFF. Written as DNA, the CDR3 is TGTGCCAGCAGTCTCCCCGACTGGAAGAATGAGCAGTTCTTC.